Listed here are 6 T cell receptor beta chains from one sample, sequenced in a study of cytomegalovirus exposure and HLA in healthy donors. PCR used 60 Vbeta primers and 13 Jbeta primers. Assay: immunoSEQ multiplex PCR; the TCRdb copy retains only in-frame clones and omits some. The data contain about 130,000 clones, approximately 70% of them singletons. The sequenced sample consisted of PBMCs. These receptors were obtained from a human donor in good health.

The chain uses TRBV11-3 and TRBJ2-1; TRBD2 might be the D (5 bases). The V and J ends lost 7 bases and 9 bases respectively, with 13 bases between them. Germline lookup yields CDR1 SGHNT and CDR2 YENEEA. This CDR3 is 12 amino acids long. CDR3 sequence reads: CASNQLGGEQFF. The CDR3 coding sequence is TGTGCCAGCAACCAACTAGGCGGTGAGCAGTTCTTC.

The genes are TRBV18 and TRBJ2-5; 8 nucleotides agree with TRBD1. The CDR3 sequence is 15 residues long. Germline V gene data show CDR1 as KGHSH and CDR2 as LQKENI. V lost 6 bases and J lost 5; bases outside the gene matches: 11. The CDR3 sequence is CASSPPDRVRETQYF. The CDR3 DNA follows: TGTGCCAGCTCCCCGCCGGACAGGGTGCGGGAGACCCAGTACTTC.

The chain has TRBV5-1 and TRBJ2-1, with 7 positions matching TRBD1. The germline gives CDR1 SGHRS, CDR2 YFSETQ. The V gene end was trimmed by 0 bases and the J gene end by 5 bases; junction bases not matched to a gene: 5. The CDR3 is made up of 15 amino acids. The CDR3 DNA sequence: TGCGCCAGCAGCTTGGGTTCCGGGACAGACAATGAGCAGTTCTTC. Translating it yields CASSLGSGTDNEQFF.

This chain uses TRBV7-9 with TRBJ2-7, with 7 bases matching TRBD1. The CDR3 has 14 amino acids. Germline CDR1 and CDR2: SEHNR and FQNEAQ (reference sequence). V lost 5 bases and J lost 6; bases outside the gene matches: 10. This CDR3 is CASSPPGQIFEQYF. DNA of the CDR3: TGTGCCAGCAGCCCGCCGGGACAGATTTTCGAGCAGTACTTC.

The chain carries TRBV5-3 and TRBJ2-7, with D possibly TRBD2 on 7 matching bases. TRBV5-3 is classed as an ORF, of uncertain function. The CDR3 totals 17 residues. V lost 0 bases, J lost 3 bases, and 19 bases lay in between. The CDR3 DNA is TGTGCCAGAAGCTTGGTTTTCGGGGGGCCTTCCTGCTACGAGCAGTACTTC. Its translation is CARSLVFGGPSCYEQYF.

A few counts support this clone. The rearrangement links TRBV5-5 to TRBJ1-3; 9 bases match TRBD1. The CDR3 extends over 16 amino acids. Germline V gene lookup returns CDR1 SGHKS and CDR2 YYEKEE (reference sequence). J gave up 1 base and V 6 bases, and 8 bases lay outside the gene matches. The DNA for the CDR3 is TGTGCCAGCACCACCGTAGGGACAGGGTCTGGAAACACCATATATTTT. It specifies CASTTVGTGSGNTIYF.